This record covers a single T cell receptor beta chain. The data are from a study of T cells in Graves' hyperthyroidism and ophthalmopathy. Looking at the study overall: Blood from the periphery was taken at initial diagnosis, before any treatment.

TCR beta CDR3 region amplification was performed from RNA transcripts. An initial round of RT-PCR targeting the TCR CDR3 relied on the HTBI primer set. TCRdb independently ran MiXCR on the multiplex PCR reads; one entry per CDR3 protein. Of around 340,000 distinct CDR3 sequences listed, 15% to 20% are singletons. The patients, who ranged from 18 to 65 in age, presented with newly diagnosed hyperthyroidism lasting under 2 months. CDR1 and CDR2 from the germline V gene are DFQATT and SNEGSKA (reference sequence). V was shortened by 6 bases and J by 7 bases, with 10 bases between the two germline ends. The CDR3 loop spans 10 amino acids.

Material for sequencing was blood. The chain combines TRBV20-1 with TRBJ2-7; D is possibly TRBD1 or TRBD2 (6 bases each). The receptor was derived from a woman aged 45-59 years with Graves' hyperthyroidism. The DNA of the CDR3 is TGCAGTGCGGGGGGCAGAGAGCAGTACTTC. It specifies CSAGGREQYF.